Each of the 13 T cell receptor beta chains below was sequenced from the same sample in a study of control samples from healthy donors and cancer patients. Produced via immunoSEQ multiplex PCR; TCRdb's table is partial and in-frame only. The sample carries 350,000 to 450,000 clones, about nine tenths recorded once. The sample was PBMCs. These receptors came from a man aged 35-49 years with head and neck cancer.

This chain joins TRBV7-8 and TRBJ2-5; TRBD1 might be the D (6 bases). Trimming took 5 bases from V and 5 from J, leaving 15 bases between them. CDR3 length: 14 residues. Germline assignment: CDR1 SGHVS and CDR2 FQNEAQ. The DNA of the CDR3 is TGTGCCAGCAGCGTAAACAGGGCGGTGGAGACCCAGTACTTC. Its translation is CASSVNRAVETQYF.

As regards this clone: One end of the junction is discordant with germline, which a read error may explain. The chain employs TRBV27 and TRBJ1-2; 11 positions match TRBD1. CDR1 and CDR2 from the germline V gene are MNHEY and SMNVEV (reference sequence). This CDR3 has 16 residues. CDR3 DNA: TGTGCCACCAGTACCTATGTCGGGACAGGGGGCTATGGCTACACCTTC. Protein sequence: CATSTYVGTGGYGYTF.

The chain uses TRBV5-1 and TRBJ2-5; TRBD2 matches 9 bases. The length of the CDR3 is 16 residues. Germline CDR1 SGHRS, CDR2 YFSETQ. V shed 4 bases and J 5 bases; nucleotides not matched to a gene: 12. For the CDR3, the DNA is TGCGCCAGCAGCCAATCGGCCGGGACTAGCCATGAGACCCAGTACTTC. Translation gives CASSQSAGTSHETQYF.

The CDR3 is CASSLEPYYNSPLHF. DNA of the CDR3: TGTGCCAGCAGCTTAGAACCCTACTATAATTCACCCCTCCACTTT. V usage is TRBV11-2 and J usage is TRBJ1-6; no clear D gene. CDR3 size: 15 residues. V lost 0 bases and J 3 bases, leaving 6 bases between the germline ends. Germline assignment: CDR1 SGHAT and CDR2 FQNNGV.

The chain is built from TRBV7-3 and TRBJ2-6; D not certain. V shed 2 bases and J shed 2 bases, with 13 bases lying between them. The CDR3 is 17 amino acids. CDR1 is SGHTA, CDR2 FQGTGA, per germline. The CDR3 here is CASSLRSRPAGANVLTF. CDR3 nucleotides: TGTGCCAGCAGCTTACGAAGCCGCCCGGCTGGGGCCAACGTCCTGACTTTC.

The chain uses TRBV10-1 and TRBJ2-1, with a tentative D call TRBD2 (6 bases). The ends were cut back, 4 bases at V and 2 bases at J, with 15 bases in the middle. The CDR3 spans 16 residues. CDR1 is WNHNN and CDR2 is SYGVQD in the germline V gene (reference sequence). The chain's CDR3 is CASSGGGATTYNEQFF. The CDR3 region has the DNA TGCGCCAGCAGTGGCGGCGGGGCTACCACCTACAATGAGCAGTTCTTC.

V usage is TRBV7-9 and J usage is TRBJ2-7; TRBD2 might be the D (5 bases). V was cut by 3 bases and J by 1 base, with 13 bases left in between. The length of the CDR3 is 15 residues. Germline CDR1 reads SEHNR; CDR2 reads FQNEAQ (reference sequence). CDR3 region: CASSFPDSFSYEQYF. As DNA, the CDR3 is TGTGCCAGCAGCTTTCCGGACTCATTTTCCTACGAGCAGTACTTC. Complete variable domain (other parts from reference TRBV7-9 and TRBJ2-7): DTGVSQNPRHKITKRGQNVTFRCDPISEHNRLYWYRQTLGQGPEFLTYFQNEAQLEKSRLLSDRFSAERPKGSFSTLEIQRTEQGDSAMYLCASSFPDSFSYEQYFGPGTRLTVT.

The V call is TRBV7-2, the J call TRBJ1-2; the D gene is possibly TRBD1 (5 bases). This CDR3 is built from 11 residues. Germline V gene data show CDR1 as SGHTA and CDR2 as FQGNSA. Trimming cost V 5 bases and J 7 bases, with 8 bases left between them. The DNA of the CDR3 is TGTGCCAGCAGCAACCAGGGTGGCTACACCTTC. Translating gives CASSNQGGYTF.

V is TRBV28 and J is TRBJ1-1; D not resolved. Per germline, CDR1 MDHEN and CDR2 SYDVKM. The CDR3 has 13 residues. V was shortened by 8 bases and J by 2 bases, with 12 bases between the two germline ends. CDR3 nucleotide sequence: TGTGCCAGCCTGGTTTTAGGCAACACTGAAGCTTTCTTT. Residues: CASLVLGNTEAFF.

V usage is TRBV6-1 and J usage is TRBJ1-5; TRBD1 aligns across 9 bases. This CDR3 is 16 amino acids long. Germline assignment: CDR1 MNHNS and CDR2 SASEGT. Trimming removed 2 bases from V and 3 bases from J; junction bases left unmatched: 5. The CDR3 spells CASSEHGTGINQPQHF. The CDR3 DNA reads TGTGCCAGCAGTGAACACGGGACAGGGATCAATCAGCCCCAGCATTTT.

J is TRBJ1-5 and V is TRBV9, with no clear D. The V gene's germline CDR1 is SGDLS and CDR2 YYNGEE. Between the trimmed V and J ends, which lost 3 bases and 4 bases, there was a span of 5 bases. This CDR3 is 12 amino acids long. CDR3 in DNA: TGTGCCAGCAGCGATCGGAATCAGCCCCAGCATTTT. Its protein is CASSDRNQPQHF.

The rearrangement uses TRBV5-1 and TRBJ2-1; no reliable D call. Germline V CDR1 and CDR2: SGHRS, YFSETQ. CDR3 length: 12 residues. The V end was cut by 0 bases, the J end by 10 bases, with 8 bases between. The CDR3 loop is CASSLAPMEQFF. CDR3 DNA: TGCGCCAGCAGCTTGGCCCCAATGGAGCAGTTCTTC.

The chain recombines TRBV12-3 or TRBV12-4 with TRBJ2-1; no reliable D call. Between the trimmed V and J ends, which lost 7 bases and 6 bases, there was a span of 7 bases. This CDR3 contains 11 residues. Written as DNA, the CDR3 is TGTGCCAGCAATTACCGCAATGAGCAGTTCTTC. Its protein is CASNYRNEQFF.